This is a list of T cell receptor beta chains from one sample in a study of T cell changes during pregnancy in multiple sclerosis. Clones were sequenced by immunoSEQ multiplex PCR, and TCRdb holds only the in-frame ones, with some missing. Of 40,000 or so clones detected, around nine tenths appear once; the ten largest clones hold 7.5% to 10%. The material was CD8+ T cells from peripheral blood mononuclear cells, obtained before pregnancy. These receptors all stem from a female donor with multiple sclerosis, enrolled in a pregnancy study. CDR3s include the opening cysteine and the closing phenylalanine or tryptophan. A D gene is named only where the DNA matches it firmly. Not all rows give a size; the values are once, few, many and, for expanded clones, a class.

V gene	D gene	J gene	clone size	CDR3 DNA	CDR3 protein
TRBV19	-	TRBJ2-7	-	TGTGCCAGTAGTATGGCAGGGGGGTCCTACGAGCAGTACTTC	CASSMAGGSYEQYF
TRBV6-5	TRBD2	TRBJ2-3	-	TGTGCCAGCAGTTACTCTAACGGGAGGGCCACAGATACGCAGTATTTT	CASSYSNGRATDTQYF
TRBV30	-	TRBJ2-7	once	TGTGCCTGGAGTGTCCTCTCCTACGAGCAGTACTTC	CAWSVLSYEQYF
TRBV15	TRBD2	TRBJ2-7	-	TGTGCCACCAGCAGAAATCCTTTGGGACTAGCGGGTGCTAAGGACGAGCAGTACTTC	CATSRNPLGLAGAKDEQYF
TRBV7-3	-	TRBJ1-1	medium-sized	TGTGCCAGCAGCTTAAGGCCGGGACATGAAGCTTTCTTT	CASSLRPGHEAFF
TRBV19	TRBD2	TRBJ2-3	-	TGTGCCAGTAGTATTGTGGCGGGAGTCGCAGATACGCAGTATTTT	CASSIVAGVADTQYF
TRBV18	TRBD2	TRBJ2-7	-	TGTGCCAGCTCACCAGATGGGACTAGCGAATCAATTACCTACGAGCAGTACTTC	CASSPDGTSESITYEQYF
TRBV10-3	-	TRBJ2-7	-	TGTGCCATCAGTGAGTCCGCGGGACTTGCCTACGAGCAGTACTTC	CAISESAGLAYEQYF
TRBV4-1	-	TRBJ2-7	-	TGCGCCAGCAGCCCTCCGTTGGCCTTC	CASSPPLAF
TRBV7-9	-	TRBJ2-3	-	TGTGCCAGCAGCCCTGGAGTAAGCACAGATACGCAGTATTTT	CASSPGVSTDTQYF
TRBV27	-	TRBJ2-3	-	TGTGCCAGCAGCCCGACACCCTTCACAGATACGCAGTATTTT	CASSPTPFTDTQYF
TRBV27	TRBD2	TRBJ2-1	-	TGTGCCAGCATAGCGGGAGGGCCCGACTACAATGAGCAGTTCTTC	CASIAGGPDYNEQFF
TRBV25-1	TRBD1	TRBJ2-7	-	TGTGCCAGCAGTACAGGGGCCTACGAGCAGTACTTC	CASSTGAYEQYF
TRBV19	-	TRBJ1-1	-	TGTGCCAGTACCGTGAGGCGAAACACTGAAGCTTTCTTT	CASTVRRNTEAFF
TRBV4-3	-	TRBJ2-1	few	TGCGCCAGCAGCCCCGGAGGGGCTGAGCAGTTCTTC	CASSPGGAEQFF
TRBV9	-	TRBJ1-2	once	TGTGCCAGCAGCGTCCAGGGCAGTGGCTACACCTTC	CASSVQGSGYTF
TRBV28	-	TRBJ2-6	-	TGTGCCAGCACAAACCCAGCACAGGTGTCGAGGGGGGCCAACGTCCTGACTTTC	CASTNPAQVSRGANVLTF
TRBV28	TRBD1	TRBJ2-5	-	TGTGCCAGCAGTTCAGGACAGGGGTTTTTTGAGGAGACCCAGTACTTC	CASSSGQGFFEETQYF
TRBV5-4	-	TRBJ2-7	-	TGTGCCAGCAGCTTGGGGGGGGTAGGATACGAGCAGTACTTC	CASSLGGVGYEQYF
TRBV15	TRBD2	TRBJ2-7	-	TGTGCCACCAGCACAGACCGGCTAGCGGGGGGCTCCCACGAGCAGTACTTC	CATSTDRLAGGSHEQYF
TRBV28	-	TRBJ2-2	-	TGTGCCAGCAGTTTATTTCTCGTCCAGGCCTTTAAACTGTTTTTT	CASSLFLVQAFKLFF
TRBV7-9	TRBD1	TRBJ1-1	-	TGTGCCAGCACCCCGGACAGGTTGGAAGAGGCTGAAGCTTTCTTT	CASTPDRLEEAEAFF
TRBV27	TRBD2	TRBJ2-3	-	TGTGCCAGCAGTCTCCTAGCGGGAGGGGGCACAGATACGCAGTATTTT	CASSLLAGGGTDTQYF
TRBV5-6	-	TRBJ2-7	-	TGTGCCAGCAGCTTGGACGGGGAAGGGAGTTCCGACTACGAGCAGTACTTC	CASSLDGEGSSDYEQYF
TRBV6-1	-	TRBJ1-5	-	TGTGCCAGCCTAGGACGGACACCAAACAATCAGCCCCAGCATTTT	CASLGRTPNNQPQHF
TRBV27	-	TRBJ2-2	-	TGTGCCAGCAGTTTAACGGGATTCACCGGGGAGCTGTTTTTT	CASSLTGFTGELFF
TRBV30	TRBD2	TRBJ2-1	few	TGTGCCTGGGGACTAGCCTACAATGAGCAGTTCTTC	CAWGLAYNEQFF
TRBV27	TRBD2	TRBJ2-7	once	TGTGCCAGCAGTTGGTCAGCGGGAAGCTCCTACGAGCAGTACTTC	CASSWSAGSSYEQYF
TRBV5-4	-	TRBJ2-7	-	TGTGCCAGCAGCTTGGAGGGCGGGACGATGTACTTC	CASSLEGGTMYF
TRBV27	TRBD2	TRBJ2-1	-	TGTGCCAGCAGTTTAATAGCGGGAGGGGGAGTGGAGCAGTTCTTC	CASSLIAGGGVEQFF
TRBV6-6	-	TRBJ2-3	-	TGTGCCAGCACCCCCAGGACAGTCCTGGCAGATACGCAGTATTTT	CASTPRTVLADTQYF
TRBV7-8	-	TRBJ2-5	-	TGTGCCAGCAGCCCCGGGGGGCGGGAAGAGACCCAGTACTTC	CASSPGGREETQYF
TRBV9	-	TRBJ1-4	-	TGTGCCAGCAGCCCGAGAGGGGGAGGGAGTGAAAAACTGTTTTTT	CASSPRGGGSEKLFF
TRBV9	-	TRBJ2-1	-	TGTGCCAGCGAGGGTACCTACAATGAGCAGTTCTTC	CASEGTYNEQFF
TRBV7-6	TRBD2	TRBJ2-1	-	TGTGCCAGCAGCAAGACTAGCGGGATCTACAATGAGCAGTTCTTC	CASSKTSGIYNEQFF
TRBV5-1	-	TRBJ2-5	-	TGCGCCAGCAGCTTGATGACAGCCCAAGAGACCCAGTACTTC	CASSLMTAQETQYF
TRBV19	-	TRBJ2-7	-	TGTGCCAGTAGTATCGGTCACGAGCAGTACTTC	CASSIGHEQYF